A single sample is the source of the 26 T cell receptor beta chains below, sequenced in a study of OX40 agonist ivuxolimab in advanced cancers. Data came from immunoSEQ multiplex PCR; TCRdb stores just in-frame clones and leaves some out. This table has fewer than 65,000 clones, 85% to 90% appearing once. Specimen: CD4+ or CD8+ T cells sorted from blood, collected in a trial of the OX40 agonist ivuxolimab. The receptors shown here come from an adult with an advanced solid tumor such as melanoma, head and neck, liver or kidney cancer.

The chain recombines TRBV19 with TRBJ2-3, with a tentative D call TRBD1 (6 bases). The germline V and J ends were trimmed by 4 bases and 4 bases, with 15 bases remaining between them. The germline gives CDR1 LNHDA, CDR2 SQIVND (reference sequence). This CDR3 region has 15 residues. The CDR3, as DNA: TGTGCCAGTAGTAGGAAAACGTCAGGGGCAGATACGCAGTATTTT. It encodes CASSRKTSGADTQYF.

The chain employs TRBV11-2 and TRBJ2-7; tentatively, D is TRBD2 (6 bases). Germline V gives CDR1 SGHAT, CDR2 FQNNGV. The CDR3 has 17 amino acids. Deletions cut 3 bases from V and 2 bases from J, with 20 bases between. CDR3 bases: TGTGCCAGCAGCTTGCGGGGAAACTGGGCGGGGCCCTACGAGCAGTACTTC. Protein sequence: CASSLRGNWAGPYEQYF.

This chain uses TRBV19 with TRBJ2-1; D unresolved. The CDR3 extends over 13 amino acids. In germline, CDR1 is LNHDA, CDR2 SQIVND (reference sequence). V lost 3 bases and J 4 bases, leaving 7 bases between the germline ends. DNA of the CDR3: TGTGCCAGTAGTATCTCGGGTTACAATGAGCAGTTCTTC. This encodes CASSISGYNEQFF.

The gene calls are TRBV9 and TRBJ1-5; no firm D call. This CDR3 has 13 residues. Per the germline V gene, CDR1 is SGDLS and CDR2 is YYNGEE. Trimming removed 0 bases at V and 6 bases at J, with 7 bases between. The CDR3, as DNA: TGTGCCAGCAGCGTAGAGGTGGGTCAGCCCCAGCATTTT. The encoded protein is CASSVEVGQPQHF.

The chain has TRBV27 and TRBJ2-7; TRBD2 matches at 7 bases. Germline V CDR1 and CDR2: MNHEY, SMNVEV (reference sequence). V gave up 10 bases and J gave up 3 bases; unmatched junction bases: 15. The CDR3 is made up of 15 amino acids. CDR3 sequence reads: CAIILGGGSNYEQYF. DNA of the CDR3: TGTGCCATCATCCTTGGGGGGGGGAGTAACTACGAGCAGTACTTC.

The rearrangement links TRBV28 to TRBJ2-1, with TRBD2 matching over 7 bases. Germline V gives CDR1 MDHEN, CDR2 SYDVKM. After removal of 8 bases from V and 7 bases from J, the junction contained 8 bases not matched to a gene. This CDR3 has 13 amino acids. The chain's CDR3 is CASVFSGLNEQFF. The CDR3 DNA is TGTGCCAGCGTATTTTCGGGACTAAATGAGCAGTTCTTC.

V is TRBV6-1 and J is TRBJ2-7, with 7 bases matching TRBD1. Germline loops: CDR1 MNHNS, CDR2 SASEGT. J was trimmed by 2 bases and V by 10 bases; bases with no gene match: 11. The CDR3 loop spans 14 amino acids. Written as DNA, the CDR3 is TGTGCCACTAAGGGGTCCGGGACAGCCTACGAGCAGTACTTC. Protein sequence: CATKGSGTAYEQYF.

The gene calls are TRBV29-1 and TRBJ1-1; the match to TRBD1 covers 10 bases. Losses at the gene ends were 6 bases for V and 3 bases for J; bases not matched to a gene: 7. Per germline, CDR1 SQVTM and CDR2 ANQGSEA. This CDR3 region has 14 residues. This CDR3 is CSVPKGQGDTEAFF. CDR3 DNA sequence: TGCAGCGTCCCCAAAGGACAGGGGGACACTGAAGCTTTCTTT.

V and J are TRBV11-2 and TRBJ1-2; 10 bases align to TRBD1. Germline trimming cut 6 bases from V and 7 bases from J; bases unmatched to any gene: 8. The germline V gene encodes CDR1 SGHAT and CDR2 FQNNGV. This CDR3 has 14 residues. The CDR3: CASRSGTGATGYTF. CDR3 DNA: TGTGCCAGCAGATCCGGGACAGGGGCTACTGGCTACACCTTC.

The chain combines TRBV2 with TRBJ1-4, with D tentatively TRBD1 (5 bases). Germline loops: CDR1 SNHLY, CDR2 FYNNEI. This CDR3 region has 14 residues. Deletions cut 6 bases from V and 2 bases from J, with 10 bases between. The CDR3 DNA reads as TGTGCCAGCAGACCAGGGTCGACTAATGAAAAACTGTTTTTT. This gives the protein CASRPGSTNEKLFF.

The chain uses TRBV11-3 and TRBJ2-7; a possible D gene is TRBD2 (6 bases). Germline lookup yields CDR1 SGHNT and CDR2 YENEEA. V was cut by 4 bases and J by 5 bases, with 12 bases left in between. This CDR3 is 13 amino acids long. The chain's CDR3 is CASSSNSGDEQYF. The DNA for the CDR3 is TGTGCCAGCAGCTCTAATAGCGGTGACGAGCAGTACTTC. The complete variable domain, with remaining parts taken from reference TRBV11-3 and TRBJ2-7, reads EAGVVQSPRYKIIEKKQPVAFWCNPISGHNTLYWYLQNLGQGPELLIRYENEEAVDDSQLPKDRFSAERLKGVDSTLKIQPAELGDSAVYLCASSSNSGDEQYFGPGTRLTVT.

The chain has TRBV5-1 and TRBJ1-4; TRBD1 might be the D (5 bases). V lost 4 bases and J lost 0, with 13 bases in between. The germline gives CDR1 SGHRS, CDR2 YFSETQ. The CDR3 is 16 residues long. CDR3 region: CASSARGLATNEKLFF. CDR3 nucleotides: TGCGCCAGCAGCGCCCGGGGCCTTGCAACTAATGAAAAACTGTTTTTT.

The V call is TRBV28, the J call TRBJ1-1; the D is unclear. Per germline, CDR1 MDHEN and CDR2 SYDVKM. The CDR3 totals 11 residues. V was trimmed by 3 bases and J by 7 bases, leaving 6 bases between them. The DNA of the CDR3 is TGTGCCAGCAGTTTGGAATTTGAAGCTTTCTTT. The encoded protein is CASSLEFEAFF.

The chain has TRBV27 and TRBJ2-7; possibly TRBD2 for D (6 bases). The CDR3 is made up of 15 amino acids. The germline gives CDR1 MNHEY, CDR2 SMNVEV (reference sequence). Trimming stripped 6 bases from V and 5 bases from J, with 20 bases between. CDR3 nucleotides: TGTGCCAGCAGCAATGAGGCGCCTGGCGGGGACGAGCAGTACTTC. Its translation is CASSNEAPGGDEQYF.

V usage is TRBV19 and J usage is TRBJ2-5; 7 nucleotides line up with TRBD2. The ends lost 0 bases at V and 9 bases at J; junction bases unmatched: 13. CDR3 length equals 16 residues. The germline CDR1 and CDR2 sequences are LNHDA and SQIVND (reference sequence). The CDR3, as DNA: TGTGCCAGTAGTATAGATTCGAGCGGGGCCCGGGGGGCCCAGTACTTC. It is translated as CASSIDSSGARGAQYF.

The rearrangement uses TRBV5-1 and TRBJ1-1; possibly TRBD1 for D (6 bases). The CDR3 is made up of 15 amino acids. Germline values: CDR1 SGHRS, CDR2 YFSETQ. V lost 4 bases and J lost 3, with 16 bases in between. The CDR3 sequence: CASSLYVDRYTEAFF. CDR3 DNA sequence: TGCGCCAGCAGCCTTTACGTCGACAGGTACACTGAAGCTTTCTTT.

The rearrangement joins TRBV30 to TRBJ2-7; D gene ambiguous. The V and J ends lost 7 bases and 0 bases respectively, with 10 bases between them. Germline CDR1 is GTSNPN and CDR2 is SVGIG (reference sequence). The CDR3 length is 12 residues. CDR3 DNA sequence: TGTGCCTTTTCGTCGTTCTCCTACGAGCAGTACTTC. Amino acid sequence: CAFSSFSYEQYF.

The rearrangement joins TRBV27 to TRBJ2-7; D possibly corresponds to TRBD1 (5 bases). The V end was cut by 4 bases, the J end by 3 bases, with 16 bases between. The CDR3 runs 15 residues. Germline CDR1 MNHEY, CDR2 SMNVEV (reference sequence). CDR3 nucleotide sequence: TGTGCCAGCAGTTCCTCTACGGACAACCTCTACGAGCAGTACTTC. Residues: CASSSSTDNLYEQYF.

This sequence joins TRBV6-5 and TRBJ2-4; either TRBD1 or TRBD2 may supply D (5 bases each). The CDR3 totals 16 residues. Germline V gives CDR1 MNHEY, CDR2 SVGAGI. V gave up 0 bases and J gave up 1 base, with 10 bases separating them. CDR3 nucleotide sequence: TGTGCCAGCAGTTACTCGATTGGGACGGCCAAAAACATTCAGTACTTC. The encoded protein is CASSYSIGTAKNIQYF.

The chain recombines TRBV10-2 with TRBJ1-3; weak D call: TRBD1 (6 bases). V was shortened by 11 bases and J by 0 bases, with 20 bases between the two germline ends. Germline lookup yields CDR1 WSHSY and CDR2 SAAADI. There are 16 residues in the CDR3. The DNA for the CDR3 is TGCGCCGACAAGGGAGACAGGAGACGCTCTGGAAACACCATATATTTT. Its protein product is CADKGDRRRSGNTIYF.

This chain links TRBV10-2 with TRBJ2-2; D ambiguous. Trimming removed 6 bases at V and 0 bases at J, with 8 bases between. In germline, CDR1 is WSHSY, CDR2 SAAADI. This CDR3 has 14 amino acids. The CDR3 reads CASRKSANTGELFF. The CDR3 DNA reads as TGCGCCAGCAGAAAAAGCGCGAACACCGGGGAGCTGTTTTTT.

The gene calls are TRBV4-2 and TRBJ1-4, with 10 bases aligning to TRBD1. The CDR3 has 15 residues. Germline V lookup: CDR1 LGHNA, CDR2 YNFKEQ. Trimming at V came to 5 bases and at J to 8 bases, leaving 8 bases not matched to a gene. The CDR3 reads CASSGSWDRGEKLFF. CDR3 in DNA: TGTGCCAGCAGCGGCAGTTGGGACAGGGGAGAAAAACTGTTTTTT.

This clone has just a few counts. The rearrangement uses TRBV5-1 and TRBJ1-2; TRBD1 agrees at 8 bases. Germline-derived CDR1 and CDR2 are SGHRS and YFSETQ. The CDR3 length is 13 residues. After removal of 4 bases from V and 4 bases from J, the junction contained 3 bases not matched to a gene. CDR3 sequence: CASSVQGGYGYTF. DNA of the CDR3: TGCGCCAGCAGCGTACAGGGGGGCTATGGCTACACCTTC.

CDR3 in DNA: TGTGCCAGCATTTACAGGGATTGGCAGCCCCAGCATTTT. Its translation is CASIYRDWQPQHF. This rearrangement joins TRBV25-1 to TRBJ1-5; D might be TRBD1 (6 bases). V was cut by 7 bases and J by 7 bases, with 14 bases left in between. Germline-derived CDR1 and CDR2 are MGHDK and SYGVNS. The CDR3 totals 13 residues.

The chain couples TRBV10-3 to TRBJ2-7, with TRBD2 matching 7 bases. V dropped 6 bases and J dropped 2; count of bases not matched to a gene: 7. The germline CDR1 and CDR2 sequences are ENHRY and SYGVKD. The CDR3 extends over 14 amino acids. The CDR3 coding sequence is TGTGCCATCAGGACTGGAGCGGGAACCTACGAGCAGTACTTC. Its translation: CAIRTGAGTYEQYF.

This clone has a handful of counts. The J gene is TRBJ1-1, the V gene TRBV30; D is unresolved. The CDR3 sequence is 12 residues long. Germline V gives CDR1 GTSNPN, CDR2 SVGIG (reference sequence). V dropped 5 bases and J dropped 5 bases, with 12 bases sitting between them. CDR3: CAWGKGGTEAFF. Here the CDR3 DNA reads TGTGCCTGGGGGAAGGGAGGAACTGAAGCTTTCTTT.